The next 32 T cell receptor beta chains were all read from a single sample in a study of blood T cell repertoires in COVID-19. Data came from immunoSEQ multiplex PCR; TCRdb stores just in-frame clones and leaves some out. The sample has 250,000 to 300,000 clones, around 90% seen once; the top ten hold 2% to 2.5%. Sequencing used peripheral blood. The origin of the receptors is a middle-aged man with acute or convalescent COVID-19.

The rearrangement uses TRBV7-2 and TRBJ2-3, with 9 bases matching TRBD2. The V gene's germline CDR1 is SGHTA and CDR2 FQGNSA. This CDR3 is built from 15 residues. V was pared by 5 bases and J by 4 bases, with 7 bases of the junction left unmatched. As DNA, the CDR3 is TGTGCCAGCAGCGATAGCGGGGGTGGGGCAGATACGCAGTATTTT. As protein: CASSDSGGGADTQYF.

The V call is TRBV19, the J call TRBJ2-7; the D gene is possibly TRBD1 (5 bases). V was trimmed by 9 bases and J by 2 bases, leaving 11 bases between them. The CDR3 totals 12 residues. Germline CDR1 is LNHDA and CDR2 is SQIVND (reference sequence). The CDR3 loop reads CARTDSPYEQYF. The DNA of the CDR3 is TGTGCCAGGACTGACAGTCCCTACGAGCAGTACTTC.

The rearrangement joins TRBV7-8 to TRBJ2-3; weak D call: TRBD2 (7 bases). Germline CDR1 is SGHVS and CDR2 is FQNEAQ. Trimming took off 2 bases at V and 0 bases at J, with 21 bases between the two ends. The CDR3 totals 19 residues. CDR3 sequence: CASSLLRGGSLISTDTQYF. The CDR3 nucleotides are TGTGCCAGCAGCTTATTGAGGGGGGGCAGCTTAATTAGCACAGATACGCAGTATTTT. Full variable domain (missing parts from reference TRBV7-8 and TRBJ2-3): GAGVSQSPRYKVAKRGQDVALRCDPISGHVSLFWYQQALGQGPEFLTYFQNEAQLDKSGLPSDRFFAERPEGSVSTLKIQRTQQEDSAVYLCASSLLRGGSLISTDTQYFGPGTRLTVL.

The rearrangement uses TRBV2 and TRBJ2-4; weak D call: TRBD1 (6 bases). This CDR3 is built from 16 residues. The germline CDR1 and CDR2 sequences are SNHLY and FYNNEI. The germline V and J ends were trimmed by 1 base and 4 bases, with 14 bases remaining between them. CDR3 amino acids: CASSEGGQRIKNIQYF. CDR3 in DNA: TGTGCCAGCAGTGAAGGTGGACAGAGAATAAAAAACATTCAGTACTTC.

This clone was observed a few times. DNA of the CDR3: TGTGCCAGCAGCTTGACTAGCGGGGGGAGCTCCTACAATGAGCAGTTCTTC. Encoded protein: CASSLTSGGSSYNEQFF. The chain couples TRBV5-4 to TRBJ2-1; TRBD2 matches 12 bases. J gave up 0 bases and V 1 base, and 2 bases lay outside the gene matches. Germline CDR1 is SGHNT and CDR2 is YYREEE (reference sequence). The CDR3 extends over 17 amino acids.

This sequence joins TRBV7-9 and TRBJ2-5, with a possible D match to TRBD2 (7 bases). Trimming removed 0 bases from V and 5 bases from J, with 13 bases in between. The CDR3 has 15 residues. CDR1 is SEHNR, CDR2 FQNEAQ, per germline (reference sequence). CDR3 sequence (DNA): TGTGCCAGCAGCTTAGCGCGGGGGCTGCGCGAGACCCAGTACTTC. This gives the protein CASSLARGLRETQYF.

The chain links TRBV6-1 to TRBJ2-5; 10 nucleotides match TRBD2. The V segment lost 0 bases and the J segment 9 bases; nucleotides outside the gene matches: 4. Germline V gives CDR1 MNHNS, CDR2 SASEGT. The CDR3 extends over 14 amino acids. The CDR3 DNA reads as TGTGCCAGCAGTGAAGCAAGGCTAGCGGGGGCCCAGTACTTC. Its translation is CASSEARLAGAQYF.

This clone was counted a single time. CDR3 bases: TGTGCCAGCAGCCAAGAAAAAGCGGGGGGGCTCGAGCAGTACTTC. Its protein product is CASSQEKAGGLEQYF. V usage is TRBV3-1 (or the pseudogene TRBV3-2) and J usage is TRBJ2-7; 10 positions match TRBD2. Trimming cost V 0 bases and J 6 bases; bases outside gene matches: 5. The V gene's germline CDR1 is LGHDT and CDR2 YNNKEL (reference sequence). The CDR3 spans 15 residues.

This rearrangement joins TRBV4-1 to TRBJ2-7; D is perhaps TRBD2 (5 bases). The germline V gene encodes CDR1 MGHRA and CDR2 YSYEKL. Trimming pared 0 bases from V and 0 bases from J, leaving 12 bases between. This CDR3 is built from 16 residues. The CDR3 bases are TGCGCCAGCAGCCAAGATTACCCGGGGAGCTCCTACGAGCAGTACTTC. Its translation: CASSQDYPGSSYEQYF.

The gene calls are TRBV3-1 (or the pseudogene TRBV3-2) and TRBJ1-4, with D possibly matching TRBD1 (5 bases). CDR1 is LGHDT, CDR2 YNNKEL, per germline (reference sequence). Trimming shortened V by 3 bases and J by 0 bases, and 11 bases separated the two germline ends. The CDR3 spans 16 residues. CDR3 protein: CASSHMGGTTNEKLFF. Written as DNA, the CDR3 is TGTGCCAGCAGCCACATGGGGGGGACAACTAATGAAAAACTGTTTTTT.

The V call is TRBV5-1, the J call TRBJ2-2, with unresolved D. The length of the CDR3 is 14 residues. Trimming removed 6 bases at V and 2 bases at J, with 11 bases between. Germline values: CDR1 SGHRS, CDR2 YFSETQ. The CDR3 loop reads CASNELENTGELFF. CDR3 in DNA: TGCGCCAGCAACGAGCTTGAAAACACCGGGGAGCTGTTTTTT.

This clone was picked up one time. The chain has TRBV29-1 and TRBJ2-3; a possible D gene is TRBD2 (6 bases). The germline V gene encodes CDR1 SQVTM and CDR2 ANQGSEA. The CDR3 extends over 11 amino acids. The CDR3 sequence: CRAGRADTQYF. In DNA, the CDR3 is TGCAGGGCGGGGCGCGCCGATACGCAGTATTTT.

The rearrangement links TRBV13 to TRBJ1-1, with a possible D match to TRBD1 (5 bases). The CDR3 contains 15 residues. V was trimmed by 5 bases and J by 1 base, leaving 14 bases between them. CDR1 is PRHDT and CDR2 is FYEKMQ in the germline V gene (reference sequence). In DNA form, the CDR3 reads TGTGCCAGCAGCCCCCGGGGACTGCCGAACACTGAAGCTTTCTTT. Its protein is CASSPRGLPNTEAFF.

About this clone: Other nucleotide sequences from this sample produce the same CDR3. Here the CDR3 reads CASSLGQANTEAFF. CDR3 nucleotide sequence: TGTGCCAGCAGCCTGGGACAAGCGAACACTGAAGCTTTCTTT. The J gene is TRBJ1-1, the V gene TRBV7-2, with D perhaps matching TRBD1 (6 bases). V lost 5 bases, J lost 1 base, and 11 bases lay in between. Germline-derived CDR1 and CDR2 are SGHTA and FQGNSA. This CDR3 comprises 14 residues.

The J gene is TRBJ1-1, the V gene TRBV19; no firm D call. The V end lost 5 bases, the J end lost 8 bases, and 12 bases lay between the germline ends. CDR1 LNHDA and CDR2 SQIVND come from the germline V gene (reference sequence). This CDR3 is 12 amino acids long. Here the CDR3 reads CASSANPNEAFF. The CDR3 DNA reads TGTGCCAGTAGTGCCAATCCTAACGAAGCTTTCTTT.

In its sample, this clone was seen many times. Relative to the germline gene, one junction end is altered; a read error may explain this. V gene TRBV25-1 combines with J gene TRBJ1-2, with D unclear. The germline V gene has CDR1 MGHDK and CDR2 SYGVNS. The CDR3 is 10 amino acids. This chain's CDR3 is CASSGQRLAF. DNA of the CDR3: TGTGCCAGCAGTGGACAAAGATTGGCCTTC.

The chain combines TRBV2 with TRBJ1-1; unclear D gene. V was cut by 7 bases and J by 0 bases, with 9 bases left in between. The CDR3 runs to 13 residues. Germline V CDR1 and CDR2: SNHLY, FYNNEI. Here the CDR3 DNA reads TGTGCCAGCATTAGAGAAGTGAACACTGAAGCTTTCTTT. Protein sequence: CASIREVNTEAFF.

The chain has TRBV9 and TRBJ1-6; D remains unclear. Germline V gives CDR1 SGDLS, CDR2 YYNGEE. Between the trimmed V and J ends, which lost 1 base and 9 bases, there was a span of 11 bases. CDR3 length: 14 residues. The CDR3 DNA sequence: TGTGCCAGCAGCGTAAGGTGGGAGGCTTCACCCCTCCACTTT. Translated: CASSVRWEASPLHF. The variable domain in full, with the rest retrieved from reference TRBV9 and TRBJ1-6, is DSGVTQTPKHLITATGQRVTLRCSPRSGDLSVYWYQQSLDQGLQFLIQYYNGEERAKGNILERFSAQQFPDLHSELNLSSLELGDSALYFCASSVRWEASPLHFGNGTRLTVT.

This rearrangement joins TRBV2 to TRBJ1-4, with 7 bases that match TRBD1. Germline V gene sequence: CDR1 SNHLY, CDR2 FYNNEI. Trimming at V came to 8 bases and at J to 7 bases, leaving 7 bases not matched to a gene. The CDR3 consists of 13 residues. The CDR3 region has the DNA TGTGCCAGCCGGACAGGTCTTGGTGAAAAACTGTTTTTT. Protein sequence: CASRTGLGEKLFF. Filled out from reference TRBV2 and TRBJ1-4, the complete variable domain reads EPEVTQTPSHQVTQMGQEVILRCVPISNHLYFYWYRQILGQKVEFLVSFYNNEISEKSEIFDDQFSVERPDGSNFTLKIRSTKLEDSAMYFCASRTGLGEKLFFGSGTQLSVL.

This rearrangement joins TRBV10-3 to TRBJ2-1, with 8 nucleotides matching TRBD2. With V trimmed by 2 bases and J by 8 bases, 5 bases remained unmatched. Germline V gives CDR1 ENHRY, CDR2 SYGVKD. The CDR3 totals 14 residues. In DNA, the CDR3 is TGTGCCATCAGTGAGGGACTAGCTTCGGATGAGCAGTTCTTC. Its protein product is CAISEGLASDEQFF.

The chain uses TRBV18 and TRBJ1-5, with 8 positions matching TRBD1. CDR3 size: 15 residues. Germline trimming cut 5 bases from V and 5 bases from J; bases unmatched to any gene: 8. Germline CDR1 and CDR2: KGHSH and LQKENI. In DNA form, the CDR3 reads TGTGCCAGCTCATACCTTACAGGGGGGGATCAGCCCCAGCATTTT. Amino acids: CASSYLTGGDQPQHF.

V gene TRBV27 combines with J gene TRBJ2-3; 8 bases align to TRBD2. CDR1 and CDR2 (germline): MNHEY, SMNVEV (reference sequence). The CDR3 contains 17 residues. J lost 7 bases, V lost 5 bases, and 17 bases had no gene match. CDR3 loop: CASSPLSGEGPWNTQYF. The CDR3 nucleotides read TGTGCCAGCAGTCCCCTTAGCGGGGAGGGGCCTTGGAATACGCAGTATTTT.

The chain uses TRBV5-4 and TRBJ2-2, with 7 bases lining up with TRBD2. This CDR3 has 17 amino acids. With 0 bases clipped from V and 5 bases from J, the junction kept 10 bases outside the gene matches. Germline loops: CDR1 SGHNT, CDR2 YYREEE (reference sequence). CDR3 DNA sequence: TGTGCCAGCAGCTTGGCCGGTTATGCGGGGGAGACCGGGGAGCTGTTTTTT. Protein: CASSLAGYAGETGELFF. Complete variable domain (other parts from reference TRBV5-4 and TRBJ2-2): ETGVTQSPTHLIKTRGQQVTLRCSSQSGHNTVSWYQQALGQGPQFIFQYYREEENGRGNFPPRFSGLQFPNYSSELNVNALELDDSALYLCASSLAGYAGETGELFFGEGSRLTVL.

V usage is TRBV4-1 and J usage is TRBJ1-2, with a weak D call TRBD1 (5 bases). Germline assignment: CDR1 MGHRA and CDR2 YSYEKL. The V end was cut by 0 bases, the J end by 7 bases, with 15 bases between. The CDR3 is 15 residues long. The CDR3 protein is CASSQDVGQGIGYTF. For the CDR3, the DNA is TGCGCCAGCAGCCAAGATGTCGGGCAGGGTATTGGCTACACCTTC.

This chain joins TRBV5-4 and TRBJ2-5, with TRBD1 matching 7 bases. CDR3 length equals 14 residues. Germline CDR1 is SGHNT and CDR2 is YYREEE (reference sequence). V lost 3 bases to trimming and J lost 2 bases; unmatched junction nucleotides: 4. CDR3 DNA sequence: TGTGCCAGCAGCTCCGGGACAGCGCAAGAGACCCAGTACTTC. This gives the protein CASSSGTAQETQYF.

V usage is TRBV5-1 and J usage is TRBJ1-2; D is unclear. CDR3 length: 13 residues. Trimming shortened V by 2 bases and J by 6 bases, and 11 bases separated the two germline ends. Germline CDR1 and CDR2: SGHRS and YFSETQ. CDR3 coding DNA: TGCGCCAGCAGCTTAAGGCGGAACGATGGCTACACCTTC. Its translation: CASSLRRNDGYTF.

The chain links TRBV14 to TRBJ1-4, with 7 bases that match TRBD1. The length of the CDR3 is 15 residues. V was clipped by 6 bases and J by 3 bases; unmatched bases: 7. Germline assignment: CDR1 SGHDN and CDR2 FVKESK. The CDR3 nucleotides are TGTGCCAGCAGTTCTAGGGGGCGGTCTAATGAAAAACTGTTTTTT. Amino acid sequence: CASSSRGRSNEKLFF.

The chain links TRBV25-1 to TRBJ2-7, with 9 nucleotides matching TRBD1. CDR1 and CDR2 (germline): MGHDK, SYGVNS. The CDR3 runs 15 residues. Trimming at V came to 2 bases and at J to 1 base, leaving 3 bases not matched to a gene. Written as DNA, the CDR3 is TGTGCCAGCAGTGAACCGGGACAGGGATCCTACGAGCAGTACTTC. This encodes CASSEPGQGSYEQYF.

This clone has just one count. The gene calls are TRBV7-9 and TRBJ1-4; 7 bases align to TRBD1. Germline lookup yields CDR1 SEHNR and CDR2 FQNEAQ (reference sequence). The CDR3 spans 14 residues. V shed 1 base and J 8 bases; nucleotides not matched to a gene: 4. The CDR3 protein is CASSLDRGGEKLFF. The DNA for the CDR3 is TGTGCCAGCAGCTTAGACAGGGGAGGAGAAAAACTGTTTTTT. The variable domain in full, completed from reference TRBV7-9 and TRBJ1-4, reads DTGVSQNPRHKITKRGQNVTFRCDPISEHNRLYWYRQTLGQGPEFLTYFQNEAQLEKSRLLSDRFSAERPKGSFSTLEIQRTEQGDSAMYLCASSLDRGGEKLFFGSGTQLSVL.

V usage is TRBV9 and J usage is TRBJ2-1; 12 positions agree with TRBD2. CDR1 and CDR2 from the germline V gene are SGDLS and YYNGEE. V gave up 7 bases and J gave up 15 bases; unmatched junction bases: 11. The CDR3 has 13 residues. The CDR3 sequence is CASSRASGGDPFF. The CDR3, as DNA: TGTGCCAGCTCTCGGGCTAGCGGGGGGGATCCGTTCTTC.

This chain's CDR3 is CASSQGFNYGYTF. Written as DNA, the CDR3 is TGTGCCAGCAGTCAGGGATTTAACTATGGCTACACCTTC. This sequence joins TRBV11-2 and TRBJ1-2; D may be TRBD1 (5 bases). This CDR3 comprises 13 residues. Per germline, CDR1 SGHAT and CDR2 FQNNGV. The V end was cut by 6 bases, the J end by 1 base, with 9 bases between.

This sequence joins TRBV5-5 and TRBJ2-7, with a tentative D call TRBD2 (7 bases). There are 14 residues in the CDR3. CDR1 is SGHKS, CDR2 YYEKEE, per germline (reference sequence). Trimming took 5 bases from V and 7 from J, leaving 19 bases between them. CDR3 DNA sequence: TGTGCCAGCAGTTTCGCGGGGGCTAGGAGGGAGCAGTACTTC. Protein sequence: CASSFAGARREQYF.